The next 19 T cell receptor beta chains were all read from a single sample in a study of human T cells and chemical hapten exposure. Noted time point: healthy volunteer bleed at 2 weeks. Extraction yielded total RNA from whole blood (unfractionated). From the RACE reads, TCRdb called clonotypes with MiXCR, one entry per CDR3 protein. The sample has about 28,000 distinct CDR3 sequences, 6% to 7.5% seen once; the top ten hold approximately 9.8%. Source material: whole blood. These receptors originate from a human donor in good health. Some clones in this sample may be carry-over from other donors' samples.

At least ten counts were recorded for this clonotype. The rearrangement links TRBV6-1 to TRBJ2-3, with 8 bases lining up with TRBD2. V lost 2 bases, J lost 3 bases, and 10 bases stayed unmatched. Germline assignment: CDR1 MNHNS and CDR2 SASEGT. This CDR3 spans 17 amino acids. As DNA, the CDR3 is TGTGCCAGCAGTGAATTGTTCGGAGCGGGAGTGACAGATACGCAGTATTTT. This codes for CASSELFGAGVTDTQYF.

This clonotype has ten or more counts. This chain connects TRBV7-9 to TRBJ1-2; D ambiguous. Germline loops: CDR1 SEHNR, CDR2 FQNEAQ (reference sequence). The V end lost 5 bases, the J end lost 2 bases, and 9 bases lay between the germline ends. The CDR3 has 13 residues. The CDR3 DNA reads TGTGCCAGCAGCCTGGACGTCAACTATGGCTACACCTTC. Translated, it gives CASSLDVNYGYTF. Variable domain in full (rest from reference TRBV7-9 and TRBJ1-2): DTGVSQNPRHKITKRGQNVTFRCDPISEHNRLYWYRQTLGQGPEFLTYFQNEAQLEKSRLLSDRFSAERPKGSFSTLEIQRTEQGDSAMYLCASSLDVNYGYTFGSGTRLTVV.

The table lists this clonotype with many counts. This chain links TRBV20-1 with TRBJ2-2; tentatively, D is TRBD1 (6 bases). Per germline, CDR1 DFQATT and CDR2 SNEGSKA (reference sequence). This CDR3 is built from 14 residues. Trimming left V 3 bases short and J 1 base short, with 9 bases between. The CDR3 DNA is TGCAGTGCTAGTGAACAGGGGAACACCGGGGAGCTGTTTTTT. This encodes CSASEQGNTGELFF.

This clonotype was recorded a few times. The rearrangement uses TRBV20-1 and TRBJ1-1, with D unresolved. CDR3 length equals 12 residues. The ends were cut back, 2 bases at V and 2 bases at J, with 6 bases in the middle. Germline V gives CDR1 DFQATT, CDR2 SNEGSKA (reference sequence). In nucleotides, the CDR3 is TGCAGTGCTAGACAGGCCAACACTGAAGCTTTCTTT. As protein: CSARQANTEAFF.

The chain recombines TRBV6-5 with TRBJ2-6, with 10 bases matching TRBD1. After removal of 2 bases from V and 0 bases from J, the junction contained 13 bases not matched to a gene. The CDR3 consists of 21 residues. Germline V gene data show CDR1 as MNHEY and CDR2 as SVGAGI. Here the CDR3 reads CASSYGTGESSSHSGANVLTF. CDR3 nucleotide sequence: TGTGCCAGCAGTTACGGGACAGGGGAATCTTCCAGTCACTCTGGGGCCAACGTCCTGACTTTC.

The V gene is TRBV19, the J gene TRBJ1-5; TRBD1 might be the D (5 bases). CDR3 length: 14 residues. V was clipped by 7 bases and J by 0 bases, with 10 bases between them. Germline V lookup: CDR1 LNHDA, CDR2 SQIVND (reference sequence). As DNA, the CDR3 is TGTGCCAGTATTGGGGACTTTAGCAATCAGCCCCAGCATTTT. It codes for CASIGDFSNQPQHF.

The rearrangement links TRBV12-3 or TRBV12-4 to TRBJ1-1; D is uncertain. Trimming pared 4 bases from V and 5 bases from J, leaving 11 bases between. The CDR3 loop spans 13 amino acids. CDR3 sequence reads: CASSSIGSTEAFF. The CDR3 bases are TGTGCCAGCAGTTCAATAGGGTCTACTGAAGCTTTCTTT.

This clonotype was recorded many times. This chain links TRBV29-1 with TRBJ1-1; no firm D call. The CDR3 consists of 11 residues. The V and J ends lost 4 bases and 0 bases respectively, with 3 bases between them. Per the germline V gene, CDR1 is SQVTM and CDR2 is ANQGSEA. The CDR3 here is CSVVLNTEAFF. Here the CDR3 DNA reads TGCAGCGTTGTTCTGAACACTGAAGCTTTCTTT.

The chain joins TRBV7-6 to TRBJ2-2; 7 bases match TRBD1. V shed 3 bases and J 6 bases; nucleotides not matched to a gene: 7. This CDR3 has 15 residues. CDR1 and CDR2 (germline): SGHVS, FNYEAQ. This CDR3 reads CASSLDDRDAGELFF. CDR3 DNA sequence: TGTGCCAGCAGCTTGGATGACAGGGACGCCGGGGAGCTGTTTTTT. Full variable domain (outside the CDR3, taken from reference TRBV7-6 and TRBJ2-2): GAGVSQSPRYKVTKRGQDVALRCDPISGHVSLYWYRQALGQGPEFLTYFNYEAQQDKSGLPNDRFSAERPEGSISTLTIQRTEQRDSAMYRCASSLDDRDAGELFFGEGSRLTVL.

This clonotype was seen at least ten times. The CDR3 loop reads CASRPTSALSYEQYF. DNA of the CDR3: TGTGCCAGCAGGCCTACTAGCGCCCTCTCCTACGAGCAGTACTTC. V gene TRBV6-2 or TRBV6-3 combines with J gene TRBJ2-7; 7 bases agree with TRBD2. The CDR3 totals 15 residues. Trimming removed 6 bases from V and 0 bases from J; junction bases left unmatched: 8. Germline loops: CDR1 MNHEY, CDR2 SVGEGT.

This sequence joins TRBV28 and TRBJ2-5; D is undetermined. Deletions cut 5 bases from V and 1 base from J, with 8 bases between. The CDR3 sequence is 13 residues long. CDR1 MDHEN and CDR2 SYDVKM come from the germline V gene. The DNA of the CDR3 is TGTGCCAGCAGTAAAGGGCCCCAAGAGACCCAGTACTTC. Protein sequence: CASSKGPQETQYF.

The sample holds many counts of this clonotype. The chain has TRBV12-3 or TRBV12-4 and TRBJ1-2; TRBD1 agrees at 8 bases. CDR3 length: 13 residues. V lost 4 bases and J lost 7; bases outside the gene matches: 5. CDR3 DNA: TGTGCCAGCAGTTATCAGGGGGCTTTTGGCTACACCTTC. Amino acids: CASSYQGAFGYTF.

CDR3 DNA: TGTGCCACCGGACGCCAGGCAGATACGCAGTATTTT. Its protein is CATGRQADTQYF. The rearrangement links TRBV15 to TRBJ2-3; no clear D gene. V was shortened by 8 bases and J by 4 bases, with 10 bases between the two germline ends. Germline V lookup: CDR1 LNHNV, CDR2 YYDKDF (reference sequence). The CDR3 loop spans 12 amino acids.

V gene TRBV20-1 combines with J gene TRBJ1-4; 10 bases align to TRBD1. CDR1 DFQATT and CDR2 SNEGSKA come from the germline V gene (reference sequence). Trimming removed 6 bases from V and 8 bases from J; junction bases left unmatched: 3. The CDR3 is made up of 12 amino acids. The CDR3 region has the DNA TGCAGTGCGGGACAGGGGAGGGAAAAACTGTTTTTT. Its translation is CSAGQGREKLFF.

CDR3 sequence: CASSTEEDYSYNEQFF. The DNA of the CDR3 is TGTGCCAGCAGTACAGAGGAGGACTATTCCTACAATGAGCAGTTCTTC. This chain joins TRBV25-1 and TRBJ2-1, with D possibly TRBD2 on 6 matching bases. Germline CDR1 is MGHDK and CDR2 is SYGVNS. The CDR3 consists of 16 residues. Trimming removed 5 bases at V and 1 base at J, with 15 bases between. The variable domain in full, with the rest retrieved from reference TRBV25-1 and TRBJ2-1, is EADIYQTPRYLVIGTGKKITLECSQTMGHDKMYWYQQDPGMELHLIHYSYGVNSTEKGDLSSESTVSRIRTEHFPLTLESARPSHTSQYLCASSTEEDYSYNEQFFGPGTRLTVL.

V usage is TRBV30 and J usage is TRBJ1-5; D is possibly TRBD1 (6 bases). This CDR3 is built from 13 residues. The germline V and J ends were trimmed by 5 bases and 3 bases, with 11 bases remaining between them. The V gene's germline CDR1 is GTSNPN and CDR2 SVGIG (reference sequence). The CDR3 spells CAWRQAINQPQHF. The CDR3 nucleotides read TGTGCCTGGCGACAGGCGATCAATCAGCCCCAGCATTTT.

The chain has TRBV6-5 and TRBJ2-1; 9 bases match TRBD1. The V and J ends lost 4 bases and 7 bases, in that order; junction bases with no gene match: 14. The germline V gene has CDR1 MNHEY and CDR2 SVGAGI. The CDR3 extends over 17 amino acids. CDR3 DNA: TGTGCCAGCAGTTCCCGGGACAGGGTAGTCGGGAGGAATGAGCAGTTCTTC. Translating gives CASSSRDRVVGRNEQFF.

This clonotype was recorded at least ten times. This chain uses TRBV9 with TRBJ2-2; D gene unclear. Germline CDR1 and CDR2: SGDLS and YYNGEE. V gave up 1 base and J gave up 3 bases, with 7 bases separating them. This CDR3 contains 14 residues. The CDR3 sequence: CASSVRSYTGELFF. DNA of the CDR3: TGTGCCAGCAGCGTAAGGTCTTACACCGGGGAGCTGTTTTTT. The full variable domain, with the rest looked up from reference TRBV9 and TRBJ2-2, is DSGVTQTPKHLITATGQRVTLRCSPRSGDLSVYWYQQSLDQGLQFLIQYYNGEERAKGNILERFSAQQFPDLHSELNLSSLELGDSALYFCASSVRSYTGELFFGEGSRLTVL.

This clonotype has just a few counts. The chain uses TRBV6-5 and TRBJ1-2, with TRBD1 as a possible D gene (5 bases). The CDR3 runs 13 residues. Germline V gene data show CDR1 as MNHEY and CDR2 as SVGAGI. V was shortened by 2 bases and J by 6 bases, with 10 bases between the two germline ends. The CDR3 region is CASSYMRGDGYTF. The CDR3 region has the DNA TGTGCCAGCAGTTACATGAGAGGGGATGGCTACACCTTC.